Sequencing of this T cell receptor (beta chain) was carried out in a study of blood T cells in healthy people across ages. Background on the study: There was about one barcoded beta molecule captured by template switching per two T cells. Findings of the study overall: Higher naive T cell percentage went strongly together with higher TCR beta diversity. Unsorted PBMCs blocked a conclusive comparison of naive and antigen-experienced cells.

On this clonotype: Antigen unknown.

Germline lookup yields CDR1 MGHDK and CDR2 SYGVNS. Trimming cost V 0 bases and J 8 bases, with 10 bases left between them. The length of the CDR3 is 13 residues. With a J-beta primer mix and a sample-barcoded 5' primer, a second PCR ran 7 to 11 cycles. Every cDNA was tagged by a template-switch adaptor with 12 random nucleotides. TCRdb itself ran the 5' RACE reads through MiXCR, one entry per CDR3 protein. This table has 1.2 million to 1.5 million distinct CDR3 sequences, roughly 64% appearing once. Source material: blood. The clonotype was recovered from a young man in good health. This rearrangement joins TRBV25-1 to TRBJ1-2; D gene ambiguous. The CDR3 protein is CASSEYAVSGYTF. DNA for the CDR3: TGTGCCAGCAGTGAATATGCGGTATCCGGCTACACCTTC.